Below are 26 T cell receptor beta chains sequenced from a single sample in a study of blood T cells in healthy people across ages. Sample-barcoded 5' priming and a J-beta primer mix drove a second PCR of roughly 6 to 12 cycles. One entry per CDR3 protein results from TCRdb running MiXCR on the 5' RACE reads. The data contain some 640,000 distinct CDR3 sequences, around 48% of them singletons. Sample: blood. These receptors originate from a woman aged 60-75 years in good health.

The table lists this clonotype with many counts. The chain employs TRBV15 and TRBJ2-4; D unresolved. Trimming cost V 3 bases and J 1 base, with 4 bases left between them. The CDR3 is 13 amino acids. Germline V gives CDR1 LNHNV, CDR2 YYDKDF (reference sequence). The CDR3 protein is CATSRDAKNIQYF. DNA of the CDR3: TGTGCCACCAGCAGGGATGCCAAAAACATTCAGTACTTC.

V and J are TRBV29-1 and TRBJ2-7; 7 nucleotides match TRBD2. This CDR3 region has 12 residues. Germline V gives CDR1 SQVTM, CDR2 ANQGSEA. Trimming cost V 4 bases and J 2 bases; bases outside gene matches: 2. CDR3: CSVAAGAYEQYF. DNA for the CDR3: TGCAGCGTTGCGGCGGGGGCCTACGAGCAGTACTTC.

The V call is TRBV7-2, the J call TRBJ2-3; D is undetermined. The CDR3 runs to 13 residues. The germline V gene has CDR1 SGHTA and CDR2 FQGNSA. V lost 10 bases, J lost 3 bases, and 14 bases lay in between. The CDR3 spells CATARWRTDTQYF. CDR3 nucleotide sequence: TGTGCCACCGCACGGTGGCGGACAGATACGCAGTATTTT. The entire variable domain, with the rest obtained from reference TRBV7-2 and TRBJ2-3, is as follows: GAGVSQSPSNKVTEKGKDVELRCDPISGHTALYWYRQSLGQGLEFLIYFQGNSAPDKSGLPSDRFSAERTGGSVSTLTIQRTQQEDSAVYLCATARWRTDTQYFGPGTRLTVL.

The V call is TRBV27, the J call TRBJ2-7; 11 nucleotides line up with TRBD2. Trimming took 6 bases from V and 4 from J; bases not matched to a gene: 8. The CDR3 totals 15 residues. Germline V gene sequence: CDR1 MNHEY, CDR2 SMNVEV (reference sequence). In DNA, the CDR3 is TGTGCCAGCAGACTAGCGGGAGTAGGGCCGTACGAGCAGTACTTC. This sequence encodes CASRLAGVGPYEQYF.

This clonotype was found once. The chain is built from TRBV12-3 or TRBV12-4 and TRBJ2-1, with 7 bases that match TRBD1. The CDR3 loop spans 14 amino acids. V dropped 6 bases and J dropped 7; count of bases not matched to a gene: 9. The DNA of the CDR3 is TGTGCCAGCAGGCATACAGGGGTCGATAATGAGCAGTTCTTC. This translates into CASRHTGVDNEQFF.

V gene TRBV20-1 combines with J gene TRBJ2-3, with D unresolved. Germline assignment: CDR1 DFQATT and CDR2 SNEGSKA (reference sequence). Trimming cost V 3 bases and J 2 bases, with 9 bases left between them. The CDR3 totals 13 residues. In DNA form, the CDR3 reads TGCAGTGCTAGGGCGCTCGACACAGATACGCAGTATTTT. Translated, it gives CSARALDTDTQYF.

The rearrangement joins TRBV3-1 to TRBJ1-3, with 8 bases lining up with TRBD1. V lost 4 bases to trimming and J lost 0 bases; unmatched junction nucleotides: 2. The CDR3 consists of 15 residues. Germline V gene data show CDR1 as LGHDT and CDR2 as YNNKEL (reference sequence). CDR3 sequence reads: CASSLGQASGNTIYF. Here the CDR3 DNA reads TGTGCCAGCAGCCTGGGACAGGCCTCTGGAAACACCATATATTTT.

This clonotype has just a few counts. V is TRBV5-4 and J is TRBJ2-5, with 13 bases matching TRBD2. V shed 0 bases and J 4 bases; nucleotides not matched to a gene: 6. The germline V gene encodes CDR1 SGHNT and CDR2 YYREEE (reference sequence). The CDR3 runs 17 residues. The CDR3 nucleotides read TGTGCCAGCAGCTTGGGCGGACTAGCGGGAGTTGGAGAGACCCAGTACTTC. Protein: CASSLGGLAGVGETQYF.

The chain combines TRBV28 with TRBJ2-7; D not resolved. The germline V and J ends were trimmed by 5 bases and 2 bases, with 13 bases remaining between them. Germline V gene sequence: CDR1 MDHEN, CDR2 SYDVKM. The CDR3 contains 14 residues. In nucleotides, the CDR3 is TGTGCCAGCAGTCTGCTTAGCCTTCCCTACGAGCAGTACTTC. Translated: CASSLLSLPYEQYF.

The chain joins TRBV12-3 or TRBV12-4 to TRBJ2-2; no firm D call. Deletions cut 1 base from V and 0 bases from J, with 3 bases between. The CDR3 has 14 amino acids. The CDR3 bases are TGTGCCAGCAGTTTAGTCCCGAACACCGGGGAGCTGTTTTTT. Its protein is CASSLVPNTGELFF.

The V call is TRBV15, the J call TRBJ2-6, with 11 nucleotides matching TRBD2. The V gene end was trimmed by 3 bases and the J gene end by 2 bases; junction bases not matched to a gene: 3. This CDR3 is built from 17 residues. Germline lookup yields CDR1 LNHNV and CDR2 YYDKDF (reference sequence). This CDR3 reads CATSRKLAGAGANVLTF. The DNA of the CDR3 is TGTGCCACCAGCAGGAAACTAGCGGGAGCTGGGGCCAACGTCCTGACTTTC. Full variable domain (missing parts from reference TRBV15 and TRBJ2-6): DAMVIQNPRYQVTQFGKPVTLSCSQTLNHNVMYWYQQKSSQAPKLLFHYYDKDFNNEADTPDNFQSRRPNTSFCFLDIRSPGLGDTAMYLCATSRKLAGAGANVLTFGAGSRLTVL.

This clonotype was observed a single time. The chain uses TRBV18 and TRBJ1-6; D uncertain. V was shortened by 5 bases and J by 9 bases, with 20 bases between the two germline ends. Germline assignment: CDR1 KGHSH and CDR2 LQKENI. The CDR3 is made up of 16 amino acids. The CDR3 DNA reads TGTGCCAGCTCATCTGGGCCCCAAAACGTTGTTTCACCCCTCCACTTT. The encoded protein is CASSSGPQNVVSPLHF.

CDR3 amino acids: CASSEEGDSYNEQYF. CDR3 sequence (DNA): TGTGCCAGCAGCGAAGAGGGGGACAGCTACAATGAGCAGTACTTC. The chain uses TRBV7-2 and TRBJ2-5; the match to TRBD1 covers 7 bases. Trimming took 5 bases from V and 11 from J; bases not matched to a gene: 17. The CDR3 spans 15 residues. Per the germline V gene, CDR1 is SGHTA and CDR2 is FQGNSA.

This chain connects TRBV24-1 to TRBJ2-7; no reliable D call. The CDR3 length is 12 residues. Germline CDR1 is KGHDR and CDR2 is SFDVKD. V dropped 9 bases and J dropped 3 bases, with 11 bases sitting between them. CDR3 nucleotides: TGTGCCACCTCCGTTGGTGGCTACGAGCAGTACTTC. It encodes CATSVGGYEQYF.

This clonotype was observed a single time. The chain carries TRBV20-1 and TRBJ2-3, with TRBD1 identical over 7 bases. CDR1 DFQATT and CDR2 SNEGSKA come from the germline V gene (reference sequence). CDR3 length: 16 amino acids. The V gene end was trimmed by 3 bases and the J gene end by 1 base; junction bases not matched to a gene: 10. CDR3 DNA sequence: TGCAGTGCTAGCGGGTTATTCCAGGGGGGCACAGATACGCAGTATTTT. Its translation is CSASGLFQGGTDTQYF.

CDR3 nucleotide sequence: TGTGCCAGCAGCACCCGGGACAGGGACTACAATGAGCAGTTCTTC. This gives the protein CASSTRDRDYNEQFF. The chain couples TRBV3-1 to TRBJ2-1, with TRBD1 identical over 9 bases. This CDR3 region has 15 residues. With 5 bases clipped from V and 3 bases from J, the junction kept 5 bases outside the gene matches. CDR1 and CDR2 from the germline V gene are LGHDT and YNNKEL (reference sequence).

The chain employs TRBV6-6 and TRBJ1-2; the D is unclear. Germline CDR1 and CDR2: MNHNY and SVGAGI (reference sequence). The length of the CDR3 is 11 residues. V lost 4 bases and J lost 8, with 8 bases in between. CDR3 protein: CASSSGGGYTF. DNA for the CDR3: TGTGCCAGCAGTTCAGGAGGGGGCTACACCTTC.

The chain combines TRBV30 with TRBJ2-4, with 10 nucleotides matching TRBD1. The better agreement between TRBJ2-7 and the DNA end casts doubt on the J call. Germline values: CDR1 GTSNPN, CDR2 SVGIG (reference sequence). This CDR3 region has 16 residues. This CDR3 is CAWRPNRDRGPYEQYF. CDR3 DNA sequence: TGTGCCTGGAGACCTAACCGGGACAGGGGACCTTACGAGCAGTACTTC.

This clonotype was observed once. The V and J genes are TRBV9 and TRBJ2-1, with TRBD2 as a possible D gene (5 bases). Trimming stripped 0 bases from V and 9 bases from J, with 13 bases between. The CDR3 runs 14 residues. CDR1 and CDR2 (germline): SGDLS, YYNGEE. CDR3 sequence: CASSVASSSGEQFF. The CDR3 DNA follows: TGTGCCAGCAGCGTAGCGTCTAGCAGCGGTGAGCAGTTCTTC.

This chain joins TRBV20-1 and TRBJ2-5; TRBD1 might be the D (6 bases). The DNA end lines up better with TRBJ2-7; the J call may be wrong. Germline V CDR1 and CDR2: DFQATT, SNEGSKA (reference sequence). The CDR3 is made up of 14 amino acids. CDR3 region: CSVRATGNSYEQYF. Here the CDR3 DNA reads TGCAGTGTCAGAGCCACAGGGAACTCCTACGAGCAGTACTTC.

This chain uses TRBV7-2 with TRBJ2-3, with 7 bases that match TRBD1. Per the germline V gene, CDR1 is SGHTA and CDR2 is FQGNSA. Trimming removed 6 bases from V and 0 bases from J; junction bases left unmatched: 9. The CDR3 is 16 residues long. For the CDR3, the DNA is TGTGCCAGCAGGCCTAACAGGGGCCCTAGCACAGATACGCAGTATTTT. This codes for CASRPNRGPSTDTQYF.

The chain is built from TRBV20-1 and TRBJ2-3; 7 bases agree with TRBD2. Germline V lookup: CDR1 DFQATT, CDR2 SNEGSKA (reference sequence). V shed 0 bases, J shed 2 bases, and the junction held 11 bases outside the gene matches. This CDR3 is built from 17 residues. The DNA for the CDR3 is TGCAGTGCTAGAGATGGGTCTAGCGGAGCCTTCACAGATACGCAGTATTTT. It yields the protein CSARDGSSGAFTDTQYF.

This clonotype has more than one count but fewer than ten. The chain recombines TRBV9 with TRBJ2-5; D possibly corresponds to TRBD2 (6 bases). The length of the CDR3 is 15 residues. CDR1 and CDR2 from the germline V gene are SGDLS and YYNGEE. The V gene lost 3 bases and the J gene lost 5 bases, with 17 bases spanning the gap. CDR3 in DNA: TGTGCCAGCAGCGGGGGACTGGCCTACCGGGAGACCCAGTACTTC. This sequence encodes CASSGGLAYRETQYF.

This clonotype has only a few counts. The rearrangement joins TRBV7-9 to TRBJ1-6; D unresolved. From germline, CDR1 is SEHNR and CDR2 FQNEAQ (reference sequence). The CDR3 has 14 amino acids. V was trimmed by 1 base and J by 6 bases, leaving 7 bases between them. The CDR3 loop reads CASSLGQSNSPLHF. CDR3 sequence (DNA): TGTGCCAGCAGCTTAGGGCAGAGTAATTCACCCCTCCACTTT. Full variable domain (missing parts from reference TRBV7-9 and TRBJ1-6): DTGVSQNPRHKITKRGQNVTFRCDPISEHNRLYWYRQTLGQGPEFLTYFQNEAQLEKSRLLSDRFSAERPKGSFSTLEIQRTEQGDSAMYLCASSLGQSNSPLHFGNGTRLTVT.

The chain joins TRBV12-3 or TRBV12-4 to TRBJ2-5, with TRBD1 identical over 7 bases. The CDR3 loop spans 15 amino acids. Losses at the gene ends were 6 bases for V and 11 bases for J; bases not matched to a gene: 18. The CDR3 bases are TGTGCCAGCAGCCTCCACGGGACAGACGACAATGAGCAGTACTTC. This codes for CASSLHGTDDNEQYF.

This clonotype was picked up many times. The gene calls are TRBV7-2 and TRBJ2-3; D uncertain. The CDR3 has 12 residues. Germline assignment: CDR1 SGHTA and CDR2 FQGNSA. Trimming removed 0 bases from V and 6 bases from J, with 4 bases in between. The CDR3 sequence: CASSLASDTQYF. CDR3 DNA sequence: TGTGCCAGCAGCTTAGCTTCCGATACGCAGTATTTT.